The 19 T cell receptor beta chains below all came from one sample that was sequenced in a study of STAT3 mutations in large granular lymphocyte leukemia. Study outcomes and limitations: At least one immunodominant TCR beta clonotype appeared in every T-cell large granular lymphocyte leukemia patient.

Only in-frame clones appear in the TCRdb table, and some are missing; sequencing was by immunoSEQ multiplex PCR. The sample includes approximately 5,900 clones, about 35% of them seen just once. No antigen has been identified for these receptors. Sequenced: peripheral blood mononuclear cells. The receptors here all came from a woman aged 40 to 50 with T-cell large granular lymphocyte leukemia. Some clones in this sample may be carry-over from other donors' samples.

The chain uses TRBV5-1 and TRBJ2-1; 12 bases are shared with TRBD2. V lost 1 base, J lost 5 bases, and 1 base stayed unmatched. This CDR3 has 15 amino acids. Germline assignment: CDR1 SGHRS and CDR2 YFSETQ. In DNA, the CDR3 is TGCGCCAGCAGCTTGCTAGCGGGAGGGAACAATGAGCAGTTCTTC. Encoded protein: CASSLLAGGNNEQFF.

CDR3 region: CASRPQEASNYGYTF. The CDR3 DNA is TGTGCCAGCAGGCCACAGGAGGCCTCTAACTATGGCTACACCTTC. The chain joins TRBV6-1 to TRBJ1-2; D is possibly TRBD1 (5 bases). V was trimmed by 6 bases and J by 0 bases, leaving 14 bases between them. The CDR3 covers 15 residues. The V gene's germline CDR1 is MNHNS and CDR2 SASEGT.

The chain has TRBV5-8 and TRBJ2-7; the D is unclear. Germline values: CDR1 SGHTS, CDR2 YDEGEE. Deletions cut 4 bases from V and 1 base from J, with 9 bases between. The CDR3 is made up of 13 amino acids. For the CDR3, the DNA is TGTGCCAGCAGCCTGGACCCATCCTACGAGCAGTACTTC. It is translated as CASSLDPSYEQYF.

For the CDR3, the DNA is TGTGCCAGCACCATCCGGGACGGCGCTAACTATGGCTACACCTTC. As protein: CASTIRDGANYGYTF. The J gene is TRBJ1-2, the V gene TRBV6-1; possible D gene TRBD1, 5 bases. Trimming shortened V by 7 bases and J by 0 bases, and 15 bases separated the two germline ends. CDR3 length: 15 residues. Germline CDR1 reads MNHNS; CDR2 reads SASEGT.

This clone has just a few counts. The chain is built from TRBV5-1 and TRBJ1-4, with TRBD1 as a possible D gene (5 bases). The CDR3 extends over 13 amino acids. V was clipped by 1 base and J by 8 bases, with 9 bases between them. CDR1 SGHRS and CDR2 YFSETQ come from the germline V gene. For the CDR3, the DNA is TGCGCCAGCAGCTTGCGGGACGGAGAAAAACTGTTTTTT. Its translation is CASSLRDGEKLFF.

The rearrangement joins TRBV7-9 to TRBJ1-1; TRBD1 is a possible D gene (6 bases). V dropped 5 bases and J dropped 0 bases, with 13 bases sitting between them. Germline CDR1 and CDR2: SEHNR and FQNEAQ (reference sequence). The length of the CDR3 is 15 residues. CDR3 DNA: TGTGCCAGCAGCGACCAAGGGACATTGAACACTGAAGCTTTCTTT. Its protein is CASSDQGTLNTEAFF.

This clone was seen a handful of times. V is TRBV4-2 and J is TRBJ1-2, with D maybe TRBD1 (5 bases). Per the germline V gene, CDR1 is LGHNA and CDR2 is YNFKEQ. The ends were cut back, 1 base at V and 7 bases at J, with 10 bases in the middle. The CDR3 extends over 13 amino acids. The CDR3 loop is CASSQGGGSGYTF. Written as DNA, the CDR3 is TGTGCCAGCAGCCAAGGGGGGGGGAGTGGCTACACCTTC.

The CDR3 region has the DNA TGTGCCAGCTCACCTTGGGGGCTTAACTATGGCTACACCTTC. It yields the protein CASSPWGLNYGYTF. V gene TRBV18 combines with J gene TRBJ1-2; D is perhaps TRBD1 (6 bases). CDR3 length: 14 amino acids. Germline lookup yields CDR1 KGHSH and CDR2 LQKENI. Trimming took off 3 bases at V and 1 base at J, with 9 bases between the two ends.

This clone was picked up a small number of times. J is TRBJ2-7 and V is TRBV11-3; D possibly corresponds to TRBD2 (5 bases). The CDR3 is made up of 16 amino acids. Germline V gene sequence: CDR1 SGHNT, CDR2 YENEEA. Trimming took 0 bases from V and 2 from J, leaving 14 bases between them. Here the CDR3 reads CASSLDHGRLTYEQYF. Here the CDR3 DNA reads TGTGCCAGCAGCTTAGATCACGGCAGACTAACCTACGAGCAGTACTTC.

The V and J genes are TRBV4-2 and TRBJ2-1, with 13 bases matching TRBD2. V shed 7 bases, J shed 6 bases, and the junction held 6 bases outside the gene matches. The CDR3 contains 15 residues. In germline, CDR1 is LGHNA, CDR2 YNFKEQ. The CDR3: CASTTGTSGTNEQFF. The CDR3 nucleotides are TGTGCCAGCACTACCGGGACTAGCGGGACCAATGAGCAGTTCTTC.

The V gene is TRBV7-2, the J gene TRBJ2-3; perhaps D is TRBD1 or TRBD2 (5 bases each). Trimming removed 5 bases from V and 2 bases from J, with 11 bases in between. CDR1 SGHTA and CDR2 FQGNSA come from the germline V gene. The CDR3 consists of 14 residues. The CDR3 DNA reads as TGTGCCAGCAGCCCGGGACCCCCCACAGATACGCAGTATTTT. Residues: CASSPGPPTDTQYF.

The chain couples TRBV10-3 to TRBJ2-7, with D perhaps matching TRBD1 (5 bases). The length of the CDR3 is 13 residues. Germline V gene data show CDR1 as ENHRY and CDR2 as SYGVKD. Trimming took off 7 bases at V and 3 bases at J, with 13 bases between the two ends. CDR3 residues: CAIKGSLGYEQYF. In DNA form, the CDR3 reads TGTGCCATCAAGGGGTCCCTCGGCTACGAGCAGTACTTC.

The chain employs TRBV5-4 and TRBJ1-1; D not certain. Trimming left V 4 bases short and J 1 base short, with 8 bases between. CDR3 length: 13 amino acids. CDR1 is SGHNT, CDR2 YYREEE, per germline (reference sequence). In DNA form, the CDR3 reads TGTGCCAGCAGCCCTCGATCGAACACTGAAGCTTTCTTT. Amino acids: CASSPRSNTEAFF.

The gene calls are TRBV5-1 and TRBJ1-1; the match to TRBD1 covers 8 bases. The length of the CDR3 is 14 residues. The germline V gene has CDR1 SGHRS and CDR2 YFSETQ. Germline trimming cut 4 bases from V and 4 bases from J; bases unmatched to any gene: 6. DNA for the CDR3: TGCGCCAGCAGCACAGACAGGGGTGGCACTGAAGCTTTCTTT. Residues: CASSTDRGGTEAFF.

This chain uses TRBV6-6 with TRBJ2-7; the D gene is possibly TRBD1 (6 bases). Germline CDR1 reads MNHNY; CDR2 reads SVGAGI (reference sequence). The CDR3 consists of 14 residues. V dropped 5 bases and J dropped 3 bases, with 14 bases sitting between them. CDR3 protein: CASSRTAAGYEQYF. The DNA for the CDR3 is TGTGCCAGCAGTCGGACAGCCGCTGGCTACGAGCAGTACTTC.

The rearrangement joins TRBV11-2 to TRBJ2-1; no clear D. V lost 5 bases to trimming and J lost 10 bases, with 6 bases between them. CDR3 length: 10 residues. Germline lookup yields CDR1 SGHAT and CDR2 FQNNGV. CDR3 sequence: CASSLYEQFF. DNA of the CDR3: TGTGCCAGCAGCCTATACGAGCAGTTCTTC.

This rearrangement joins TRBV19 to TRBJ1-5, with a weak D call TRBD1 (5 bases). Germline V gene lookup returns CDR1 LNHDA and CDR2 SQIVND (reference sequence). V was pared by 7 bases and J by 6 bases, with 13 bases between. This CDR3 comprises 13 residues. The CDR3, as DNA: TGTGCCAGTACTCGATCAGGGCTTCAGCCCCAGCATTTT. This encodes CASTRSGLQPQHF.

This clone occurred a few times. The CDR3 spells CASSLQIVWGDTEAFF. The CDR3 DNA reads TGTGCCAGCTCACTCCAGATTGTCTGGGGGGACACTGAAGCTTTCTTT. The chain links TRBV18 to TRBJ1-1, with D perhaps TRBD1 (5 bases). Germline V CDR1 and CDR2: KGHSH, LQKENI. Trimming removed 4 bases at V and 3 bases at J, with 18 bases between. This CDR3 has 16 amino acids.

This clone appeared once. The chain couples TRBV6-5 to TRBJ1-1; tentatively, D is TRBD1 (5 bases). V lost 6 bases and J 6 bases, leaving 17 bases between the germline ends. The germline V gene has CDR1 MNHEY and CDR2 SVGAGI. The CDR3 contains 14 residues. The CDR3 loop reads CASSRDRGRAEAFF. Here the CDR3 DNA reads TGTGCCAGCAGCCGGGACCGAGGGAGGGCTGAAGCTTTCTTT.